The rows below give T cell receptor beta chains drawn from one sample of a study of post-analysis software for immune sequencing data. Each CDR3 protein is one row after TCRdb ran MiXCR on the PCR reads. The top ten clones hold approximately 10% of a sample with hundreds of thousands of distinct CDR3 sequences, approximately 60% of them seen once. Sequencing used blood. The receptors were gathered from a girl aged 2-10 years with multiple sclerosis. CDR3s include the opening cysteine and the closing phenylalanine or tryptophan. The order of the fields is V gene, J gene, CDR3 protein.

V: TRBV29-1; J: TRBJ2-3; CDR3: CSVAGSTLNTDTQYF
V: TRBV29-1; J: TRBJ2-5; CDR3: CSVEDRYQETQYF
V: TRBV7-2; J: TRBJ1-2; CDR3: CASSFRGGEDYGYTF
V: TRBV15; J: TRBJ2-5; CDR3: CATSAPARTTQETQYF
V: TRBV20-1; J: TRBJ2-5; CDR3: CSGVGGGPQETQYF
V: TRBV20-1; J: TRBJ1-1; CDR3: CSARVSGGAEAFF
V: TRBV5-1; J: TRBJ2-3; CDR3: CASSLGSVSTDTQYF
V: TRBV3-1; J: TRBJ2-7; CDR3: CASSHTGLVSEQYF
V: TRBV10-3; J: TRBJ2-7; CDR3: CAIKGDFTYEQYF
V: TRBV3-1; J: TRBJ1-5; CDR3: CASSPRQGINQPQHF
V: TRBV20-1; J: TRBJ2-1; CDR3: CSARDGASALNEQFF
V: TRBV11-1; J: TRBJ2-1; CDR3: CATRTRGSSYNEQFF
V: TRBV12-3/TRBV12-4; J: TRBJ1-1; CDR3: CASREGAGPGDEAFF
V: TRBV7-6; J: TRBJ2-3; CDR3: CASSSRSRGTDTQYF
V: TRBV15; J: TRBJ2-7; CDR3: CATSPGSKTYEQYF
V: TRBV29-1; J: TRBJ2-1; CDR3: CSVRPGLAGGNEQFF
V: TRBV27; J: TRBJ1-1; CDR3: CASSLKGSTEAFF
V: TRBV6-6; J: TRBJ2-5; CDR3: CASSSGLAEETQYF
V: TRBV5-1; J: TRBJ2-1; CDR3: CASSLPTRNIDEQFF
V: TRBV5-8; J: -; CDR3: CASSLASWHEQYF
V: TRBV20-1; J: TRBJ2-5; CDR3: CSAKGGDRGYQETQYF
V: TRBV7-2; J: TRBJ2-3; CDR3: CAGSPAGYTDTQYF
V: TRBV7-3; J: TRBJ2-7; CDR3: CASSLRGGYSYEQYF
V: TRBV5-6; J: TRBJ2-1; CDR3: CASSSTLRANEQFF
V: TRBV5-1; J: TRBJ1-5; CDR3: CASSLTGGYQPQHF
V: TRBV5-4; J: TRBJ2-7; CDR3: CASSLAAGGSYEQYF
V: TRBV18; J: TRBJ1-5; CDR3: CASSPQQGTNNQPQHF
V: TRBV20-1; J: TRBJ2-4; CDR3: CSARDLRQAENIQYF
V: TRBV12-3/TRBV12-4; J: TRBJ2-1; CDR3: CASSFFAPDTQLLYNEQFF
V: TRBV11-1; J: TRBJ2-1; CDR3: CASSLRLVIQEQFF
V: TRBV4-2; J: TRBJ2-3; CDR3: CASSQLRDSTDTQYF
V: TRBV5-1; J: TRBJ1-1; CDR3: CASMQGRNTEAFF
V: TRBV20-1; J: TRBJ2-3; CDR3: CSARLGTGTDTQYF
V: TRBV10-3; J: TRBJ2-1; CDR3: CAIRRLAGNNEQFF